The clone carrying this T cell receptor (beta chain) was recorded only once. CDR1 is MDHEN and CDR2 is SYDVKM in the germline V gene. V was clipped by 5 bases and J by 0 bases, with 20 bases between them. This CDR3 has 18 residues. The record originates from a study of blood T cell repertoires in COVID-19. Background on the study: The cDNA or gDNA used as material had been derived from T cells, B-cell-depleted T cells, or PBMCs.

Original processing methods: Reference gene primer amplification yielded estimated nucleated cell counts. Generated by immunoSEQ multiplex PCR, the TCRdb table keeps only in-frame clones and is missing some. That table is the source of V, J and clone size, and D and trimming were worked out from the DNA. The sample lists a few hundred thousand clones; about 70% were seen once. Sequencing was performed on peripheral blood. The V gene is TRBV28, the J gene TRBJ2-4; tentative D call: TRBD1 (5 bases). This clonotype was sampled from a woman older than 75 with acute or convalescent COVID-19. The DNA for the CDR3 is TGTGCCAGCAGTACGACGGGTGTGGGGCATGAAGCCAAAAACATTCAGTACTTC. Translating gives CASSTTGVGHEAKNIQYF.